One sample yielded the 17 T cell receptor beta chains listed below, sequenced in a study of PD-1 blockade in classical Hodgkin lymphoma (dated by TCRdb to 2020 to 2022). In the paper's terms, the time point label means: cycle 1 day 1 (C1D1), immediately before nivolumab initiation. Relapse after autologous stem cell transplantation had occurred in all trial patients, and cohorts A, B and C were distinguished by prior brentuximab vedotin exposure. Library creation used the immunoSEQ multiplex PCR assay. Drawn from immuneACCESS, this table holds only the in-frame rearrangements with V and J called that TCRdb kept. Clones are partly lost; checked studies trace under half to an unresolved V gene and leave the rest unexplained. This sample has approximately 89,000 clones in its table, and over 80% of those were observed once. The top ten clones comprise over 9% of the sample. Specimen: peripheral blood mononuclear cells (PBMCs), collected at baseline. Source of these receptors: a human donor with classical Hodgkin lymphoma.

This sequence joins TRBV4-1 and TRBJ1-2; tentative D call: TRBD1 (6 bases). The length of the CDR3 is 15 residues. Trimming left V 3 bases short and J 8 bases short, with 19 bases between. Germline V gene sequence: CDR1 MGHRA, CDR2 YSYEKL. The CDR3 DNA reads as TGCGCCAGCAGCCAGTCTCCCACAGGGACGGGAGGCTACACCTTC. Translated, it gives CASSQSPTGTGGYTF.

The CDR3 DNA reads as TGTGCCAGCAGCCGCGGTCCGCTAGTCAATGAGCAGTTCTTC. It translates to CASSRGPLVNEQFF. This chain joins TRBV7-9 and TRBJ2-1; no firm D call. The CDR3 loop spans 14 amino acids. Germline V lookup: CDR1 SEHNR, CDR2 FQNEAQ (reference sequence). V lost 5 bases to trimming and J lost 6 bases, with 14 bases between them. Complete variable domain (other parts from reference TRBV7-9 and TRBJ2-1): DTGVSQNPRHKITKRGQNVTFRCDPISEHNRLYWYRQTLGQGPEFLTYFQNEAQLEKSRLLSDRFSAERPKGSFSTLEIQRTEQGDSAMYLCASSRGPLVNEQFFGPGTRLTVL.

This chain connects TRBV5-4 to TRBJ2-5; D may be TRBD2 (6 bases). V lost 4 bases, J lost 5 bases, and 12 bases lay in between. CDR1 is SGHNT, CDR2 YYREEE, per germline (reference sequence). The CDR3 has 13 amino acids. The CDR3 nucleotides read TGTGCCAGCAGCCGGGAGACACGGGAGACCCAGTACTTC. Protein: CASSRETRETQYF.

The chain carries TRBV9 and TRBJ2-1, with 7 bases matching TRBD1. The CDR3 has 15 amino acids. V lost 1 base to trimming and J lost 5 bases; unmatched junction nucleotides: 6. In germline, CDR1 is SGDLS, CDR2 YYNGEE. The CDR3 region has the DNA TGTGCCAGCAGCGTATCGACAGGGCACCACAATGAGCAGTTCTTC. Residues: CASSVSTGHHNEQFF.

The V and J genes are TRBV10-2 and TRBJ2-5; TRBD2 matches at 13 bases. Germline trimming cut 10 bases from V and 5 bases from J; bases unmatched to any gene: 10. Germline V lookup: CDR1 WSHSY, CDR2 SAAADI. CDR3 length equals 15 residues. The CDR3 DNA follows: TGCGCCACTCACCCACTAGCGGGAGGGGTGGAGACCCAGTACTTC. Protein product: CATHPLAGGVETQYF.

Regarding this clone: A read error may account for a junction end that differs from germline. The chain carries TRBV6-1 and TRBJ2-5; 9 bases are shared with TRBD2. CDR3 length: 14 residues. Germline-derived CDR1 and CDR2 are MNHNS and SASEGT. The CDR3 spells CASSQAGGQKTQYF. The DNA of the CDR3 is TGTGCCAGCAGTCAAGCGGGAGGTCAGAAGACCCAGTACTTC.

The rearrangement joins TRBV19 to TRBJ2-2; a weak D match, TRBD2 (6 bases). Germline V lookup: CDR1 LNHDA, CDR2 SQIVND (reference sequence). V lost 10 bases, J lost 3 bases, and 15 bases lay in between. The CDR3 runs 14 residues. The CDR3 protein is CATTAGPHTGELFF. For the CDR3, the DNA is TGTGCCACCACCGCGGGGCCTCACACCGGGGAGCTGTTTTTT.

The J gene is TRBJ2-7, the V gene TRBV11-2, with TRBD2 matching over 7 bases. Germline CDR1 and CDR2: SGHAT and FQNNGV. With V trimmed by 1 base and J by 2 bases, 2 bases remained unmatched. The CDR3 sequence is 14 residues long. CDR3 nucleotide sequence: TGTGCCAGCAGCTTAGGTAGCGGGCCCTACGAGCAGTACTTC. It yields the protein CASSLGSGPYEQYF.

The chain recombines TRBV19 with TRBJ2-2; the D call may be TRBD1 or TRBD2 (5 bases each). V was trimmed by 6 bases and J by 3 bases, leaving 11 bases between them. There are 14 residues in the CDR3. The germline V gene has CDR1 LNHDA and CDR2 SQIVND (reference sequence). The CDR3: CASRGDRDTGELFF. The DNA of the CDR3 is TGTGCCAGTAGAGGGGACCGGGACACCGGGGAGCTGTTTTTT.

The gene calls are TRBV4-2 and TRBJ2-3; 12 bases agree with TRBD2. The CDR3 consists of 21 residues. Trimming took 0 bases from V and 2 from J; bases not matched to a gene: 15. Germline V lookup: CDR1 LGHNA, CDR2 YNFKEQ. The CDR3 nucleotides read TGTGCCAGCAGCCAAGAACCGGGTCGGCTAGCGGGAGGGGGGAACACAGATACGCAGTATTTT. As protein: CASSQEPGRLAGGGNTDTQYF.

This chain links TRBV4-3 with TRBJ1-2, with D unresolved. V lost 0 bases, J lost 10 bases, and 18 bases lay in between. Germline V CDR1 and CDR2: LGHNA, YSLEER. The CDR3 runs 15 residues. Here the CDR3 reads CASSQDQVPDTIYTF. The CDR3 coding sequence is TGCGCCAGCAGCCAAGATCAGGTGCCGGATACTATCTACACCTTC.

The chain links TRBV21-1 to TRBJ1-5; the D call in the table, TRBD1, was not verified against the DNA. TRBV21-1 is a pseudogene. The CDR3 covers 18 residues. The CDR3 DNA is TGTGCCAGCAGCACCCCACAGGGGGCAGGTAGGGTCGATCAGCCCCAGCATTTT. Its protein is CASSTPQGAGRVDQPQHF.

In its sample, this clone was seen a few times. This sequence joins TRBV10-3 and TRBJ2-7; TRBD1 might be the D (6 bases). Germline V CDR1 and CDR2: ENHRY, SYGVKD. The V gene lost 5 bases and the J gene lost 0 bases, with 11 bases spanning the gap. The CDR3 is 14 residues long. CDR3 residues: CAISSAQGSYEQYF. The CDR3, as DNA: TGTGCCATCAGTAGCGCACAGGGCTCCTACGAGCAGTACTTC.

The rearrangement links TRBV11-2 to TRBJ2-7, with TRBD2 matching 14 bases. V gave up 5 bases and J gave up 5 bases; unmatched junction bases: 17. The CDR3 consists of 19 residues. Per the germline V gene, CDR1 is SGHAT and CDR2 is FQNNGV. The DNA for the CDR3 is TGTGCCAGCAGCCCGAGCCCGGGACTAGCGGGAGTCTCCACCCACGAGCAGTACTTC. Translated: CASSPSPGLAGVSTHEQYF.

On this clone: Germline is not matched at one junction end, which may reflect a read error. This rearrangement joins TRBV10-3 to TRBJ2-1; D gene uncertain. The CDR3 consists of 11 residues. CDR1 ENHRY and CDR2 SYGVKD come from the germline V gene. In DNA form, the CDR3 reads TGTGCCATCAGTGAGGAAGTGACTCAGCTCTTC. As protein: CAISEEVTQLF.

V usage is TRBV6-1 and J usage is TRBJ2-1; 10 bases match TRBD2. The germline V gene has CDR1 MNHNS and CDR2 SASEGT. The CDR3 runs to 14 residues. Losses at the gene ends were 5 bases for V and 3 bases for J; bases not matched to a gene: 1. This CDR3 reads CASSWTSGYNEQFF. DNA for the CDR3: TGTGCCAGCAGTTGGACTAGCGGCTACAATGAGCAGTTCTTC.

The chain employs TRBV27 and TRBJ1-5, with D unresolved. Germline V gene data show CDR1 as MNHEY and CDR2 as SMNVEV (reference sequence). V lost 6 bases, J lost 0 bases, and 12 bases lay in between. This CDR3 is built from 15 residues. The CDR3: CASSPATYSNQPQHF. DNA of the CDR3: TGTGCCAGCAGCCCCGCGACTTATAGCAATCAGCCCCAGCATTTT.